The T cell receptor (beta chain) under discussion was sequenced for a study of T cell repertoires in cytomegalovirus infection. V shed 3 bases and J shed 6 bases, with 16 bases lying between them. Germline CDR1 is LNHDA and CDR2 is SQIVND (reference sequence). This CDR3 spans 15 amino acids. This clonotype was seen a few times. What it binds is not known. TCRdb fed the reads into MiXCR, producing one record per CDR3 protein. The sample has under 120,000 distinct CDR3 sequences, roughly 41% seen once. The sequencing used CD8+ T cells from cultured PBMCs, collected from culture after CMV antigen stimulation. The source of this sequence is a human donor in good health (CMV status not recorded). Some clones in this sample may be carry-over from other donors' samples. The V and J genes are TRBV19 and TRBJ2-3; D is ambiguous. The CDR3 is CASSILNGYIDTQYF. Written as DNA, the CDR3 is TGTGCCAGTAGTATTCTAAACGGCTATATCGATACGCAGTATTTT. Filled out from reference TRBV19 and TRBJ2-3, the complete variable domain reads DGGITQSPKYLFRKEGQNVTLSCEQNLNHDAMYWYRQDPGQGLRLIYYSQIVNDFQKGDIAEGYSVSREKKESFPLTVTSAQKNPTAFYLCASSILNGYIDTQYFGPGTRLTVL.